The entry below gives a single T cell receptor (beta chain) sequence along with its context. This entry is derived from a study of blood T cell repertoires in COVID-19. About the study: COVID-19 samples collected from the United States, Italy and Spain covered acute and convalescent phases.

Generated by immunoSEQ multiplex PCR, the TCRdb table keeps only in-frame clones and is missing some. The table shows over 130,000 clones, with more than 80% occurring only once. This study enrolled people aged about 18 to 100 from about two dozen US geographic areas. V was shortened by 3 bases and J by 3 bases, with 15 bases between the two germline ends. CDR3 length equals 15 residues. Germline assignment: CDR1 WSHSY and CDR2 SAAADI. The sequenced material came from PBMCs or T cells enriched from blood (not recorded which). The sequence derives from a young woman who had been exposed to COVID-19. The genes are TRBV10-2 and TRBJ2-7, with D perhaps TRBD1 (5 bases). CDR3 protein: CASSEGSTGRYEQYF. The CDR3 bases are TGCGCCAGCAGTGAAGGGTCTACAGGCCGCTACGAGCAGTACTTC.